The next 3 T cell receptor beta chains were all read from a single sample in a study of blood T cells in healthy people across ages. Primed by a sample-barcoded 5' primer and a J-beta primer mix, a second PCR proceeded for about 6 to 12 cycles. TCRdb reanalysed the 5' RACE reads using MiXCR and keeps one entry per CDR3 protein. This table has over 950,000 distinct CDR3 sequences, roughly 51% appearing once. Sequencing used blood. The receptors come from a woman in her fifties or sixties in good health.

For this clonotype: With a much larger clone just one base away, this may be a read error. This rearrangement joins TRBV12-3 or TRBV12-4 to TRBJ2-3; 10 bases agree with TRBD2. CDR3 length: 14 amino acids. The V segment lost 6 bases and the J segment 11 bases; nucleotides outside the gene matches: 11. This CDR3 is CASRIAGGDQGQYF. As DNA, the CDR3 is TGTGCCAGCAGGATAGCGGGAGGCGACCAAGGGCAGTATTTT.

The CDR3 DNA reads TGTGCCAGCAGGAACCCAAACGAAAAACTGTTTTTT. Protein sequence: CASRNPNEKLFF. This chain connects TRBV6-2 or TRBV6-3 to TRBJ1-4, with D unclear. V lost 6 bases and J 8 bases, leaving 10 bases between the germline ends. Germline values: CDR1 MNHEY, CDR2 SVGEGT. The length of the CDR3 is 12 residues.

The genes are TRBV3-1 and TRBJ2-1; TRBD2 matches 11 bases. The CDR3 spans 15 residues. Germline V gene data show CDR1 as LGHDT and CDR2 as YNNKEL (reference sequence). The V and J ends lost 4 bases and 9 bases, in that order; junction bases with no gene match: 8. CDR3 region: CASSPSLSGRGEQFF. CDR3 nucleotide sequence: TGTGCCAGCAGCCCAAGCCTTAGCGGGAGGGGTGAGCAGTTCTTC.